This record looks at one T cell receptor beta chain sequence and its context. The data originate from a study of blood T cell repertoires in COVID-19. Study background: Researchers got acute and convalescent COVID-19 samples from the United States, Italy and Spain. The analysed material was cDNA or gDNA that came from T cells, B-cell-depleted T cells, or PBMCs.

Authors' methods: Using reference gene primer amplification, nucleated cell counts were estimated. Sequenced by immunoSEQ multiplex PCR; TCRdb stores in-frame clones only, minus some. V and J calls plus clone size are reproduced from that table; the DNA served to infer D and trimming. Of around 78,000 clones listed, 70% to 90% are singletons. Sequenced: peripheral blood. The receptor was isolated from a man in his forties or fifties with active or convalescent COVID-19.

CDR3 coding DNA: TGCGCCAGCAGCTTGGGGCTCGGAGGAGAGACCCAGTACTTC. Translated: CASSLGLGGETQYF. This chain connects TRBV5-1 to TRBJ2-5; D possibly corresponds to TRBD2 (5 bases). Trimming cost V 0 bases and J 4 bases, with 10 bases left between them. Per germline, CDR1 SGHRS and CDR2 YFSETQ. The CDR3 totals 14 residues.